The 20 T cell receptor beta chains in this list originate from one sample, sequenced in a study of T cell clonality in common variable immunodeficiency. Study-wide points: Reportedly, TCR beta sequences from common variable immunodeficiency showed fewer deletions and N-nucleotide insertions.

Antigen specificity for these receptors is unknown. Using immunoSEQ multiplex PCR, the repertoire was profiled, and TCRdb retains in-frame clones only, with some absent. There are roughly 13,000 clones in the sample, none observed a single time. Sequencing was carried out using peripheral blood mononuclear cells. All receptors derive from a human donor with common variable immunodeficiency.

This clone was seen a few times. The read is 3 residues too short to cover the CDR3 end, so that end is filled in from the germline J gene. The rearrangement joins TRBV7-9 to TRBJ1-2; the match to TRBD1 covers 8 bases. The CDR3 length is 15 residues. Trimming took 6 bases from V and 5 from J; bases not matched to a gene: 11. CDR1 and CDR2 (germline): SEHNR, FQNEAQ (reference sequence). CDR3 loop: CASSQDRGGVYGYTF. The CDR3 DNA, read in part, is TGTGCCAGCAGTCAAGACAGGGGAGGCGTGTATGGC.

This clone turned up a few times. The CDR3 end falls 3 residues outside the read, so it is completed with the germline J gene. The chain combines TRBV6-1 with TRBJ1-2; D gene unclear. Trimming pared 2 bases from V and 0 bases from J, leaving 7 bases between. The germline V gene has CDR1 MNHNS and CDR2 SASEGT. The CDR3 has 14 residues. The CDR3 loop is CASSESTTNYGYTF. CDR3 DNA (partial): TGTGCCAGCAGTGAATCTACGACTAACTATGGC.

This clone was seen more than once but under ten times. The read halts 3 residues ahead of the CDR3 end, with the missing end drawn from the germline J gene. J is TRBJ2-4 and V is TRBV13; D gene unclear. Germline V gene lookup returns CDR1 PRHDT and CDR2 FYEKMQ (reference sequence). This CDR3 has 13 residues. The V gene lost 3 bases and the J gene lost 9 bases, with 12 bases spanning the gap. This chain's CDR3 is CASSLAATAIQYF. The sequenced CDR3 bases are TGTGCCAGCAGCTTGGCGGCCACGGCCATT.

This clone has a count of ten or more. The DNA ends 3 residues before the CDR3 does, and the rest of the CDR3 is filled in from the germline J gene. The chain uses TRBV18 and TRBJ2-3, with 7 bases matching TRBD2. Germline assignment: CDR1 KGHSH and CDR2 LQKENI. The junction had 0 bases not matched to a gene; V was cut back by 0 bases and J by 3 bases. CDR3 length equals 14 residues. CDR3 sequence: CASSPPSGTDTQYF. The covered CDR3 bases are TGTGCCAGCTCACCACCTAGCGGGACAGATACG.

This clone is classed as large (0.1 to 1%). The CDR3 extends 3 residues past the end of the read, so its final part is completed from the germline J gene. The chain has TRBV28 and TRBJ1-4, with 9 bases matching TRBD1. Trimming removed 6 bases from V and 6 bases from J; junction bases left unmatched: 5. CDR1 and CDR2 from the germline V gene are MDHEN and SYDVKM. The CDR3 totals 14 residues. CDR3 sequence reads: CASRQTGGDEKLFF. CDR3 DNA (partial): TGTGCCAGCAGACAGACAGGGGGGGATGAAAAA.

As concerns this clone: The CDR3 goes on 3 residues after the read ends, and that part is filled in from the germline J gene. The V and J genes are TRBV13 and TRBJ2-3, with TRBD2 matching over 7 bases. The germline gives CDR1 PRHDT, CDR2 FYEKMQ (reference sequence). Unmatched junction bases numbered 6, after V lost 6 bases and J lost 0 bases. CDR3 length equals 15 residues. The CDR3 spells CASSLPGGSTDTQYF. CDR3 bases read: TGTGCCAGCAGTCTTCCGGGGGGTAGCACAGATACG.

In its sample, this clone was seen a few times. The read halts 3 residues ahead of the CDR3 end, with the missing end drawn from the germline J gene. The rearrangement links TRBV23-1 to TRBJ2-1; D might be TRBD1 (5 bases). TRBV23-1 is treated as an ORF (open reading frame) with a function not yet certain. The CDR3 loop spans 16 amino acids. V was cut by 0 bases and J by 0 bases, with 9 bases left in between. The CDR3 DNA, read in part, is TGCGCCAGCAGTCAATCGGGGCAGAGCTCCTACAATGAG. It translates to CASSQSGQSSYNE. The full CDR3 protein is CASSQSGQSSYNEQFF.

This clone was detected only a few times. The CDR3 extends 3 residues past the end of the read, so its final part is completed from the germline J gene. The chain links TRBV19 to TRBJ2-6; 8 positions agree with TRBD1. The CDR3 is 15 residues long. Germline V CDR1 and CDR2: LNHDA, SQIVND (reference sequence). The V segment lost 5 bases and the J segment 2 bases; nucleotides outside the gene matches: 2. CDR3 DNA (partial): TGTGCCAGTAGTGTGACAGGGGCTGGGGCCAACGTC. Amino acids: CASSVTGAGANV. The full CDR3 sequence reads CASSVTGAGANVLTF.

Concerning this clone itself: The read terminates 3 residues before the CDR3 end, so the remaining end is supplied by the germline J gene. The chain carries TRBV5-6 and TRBJ2-1; no firm D call. Trimming removed 4 bases at V and 5 bases at J, with 13 bases between. CDR3 length: 14 residues. The germline V gene has CDR1 SGHDT and CDR2 YYEEEE. CDR3 residues: CASSLPFSHNEQFF. CDR3 DNA, as far as it was read: TGTGCCAGCAGCCTACCTTTTAGCCACAATGAG.

This clone was seen ten or more times. The read is 3 residues too short to cover the CDR3 end, so that end is filled in from the germline J gene. The genes are TRBV5-6 and TRBJ2-7; TRBD1 agrees at 8 bases. CDR3 size: 13 residues. V lost 2 bases, J lost 3 bases, and 1 base stayed unmatched. The V gene's germline CDR1 is SGHDT and CDR2 YYEEEE. Incomplete CDR3 DNA: TGTGCCAGCAGCTTTGACAGGGGCTACGAG. Protein: CASSFDRGYE. The full-length CDR3 reads as CASSFDRGYEQYF. Variable domain in full (rest from reference TRBV5-6 and TRBJ2-7): DAGVTQSPTHLIKTRGQQVTLRCSPKSGHDTVSWYQQALGQGPQFIFQYYEEEERQRGNFPDRFSGHQFPNYSSELNVNALLLGDSALYLCASSFDRGYEQYFGPGTRLTVT.

Incomplete CDR3 DNA: TGTGCCAGCAGCCCCCGTGATAGCGGGGTCAATGAG. As protein: CASSPRDSGVNE. Given in full, the CDR3 is CASSPRDSGVNEQFF. The chain recombines TRBV7-9 with TRBJ2-1; 8 bases agree with TRBD2. The read falls 3 residues short of the CDR3 end, and the missing part is taken from the germline J gene. With V trimmed by 5 bases and J by 6 bases, 9 bases remained unmatched. CDR1 and CDR2 (germline): SEHNR, FQNEAQ (reference sequence). The CDR3 is 15 amino acids.

In the case of this clone: The read gets to within 3 residues of the CDR3 end, and the germline J gene fills in the rest. This rearrangement joins TRBV7-9 to TRBJ2-7; 8 nucleotides align to TRBD1. The germline V gene has CDR1 SEHNR and CDR2 FQNEAQ (reference sequence). The CDR3 is 15 amino acids. Losses at the gene ends were 2 bases for V and 3 bases for J; bases not matched to a gene: 6. The CDR3 loop reads CASSLPPTGGYEQYF. Partial CDR3 DNA: TGTGCCAGCAGCTTACCACCAACAGGGGGCTACGAG.

This clone has a handful of counts. The read terminates 3 residues ahead of where the CDR3 ends, so the germline J gene completes it. This sequence joins TRBV2 and TRBJ2-7; 10 bases align to TRBD1. CDR1 is SNHLY, CDR2 FYNNEI, per germline. This CDR3 has 15 residues. V was clipped by 6 bases and J by 3 bases; unmatched bases: 8. Partial CDR3 DNA: TGTGCCAGCAGCGCAGTTGGGACAGGGGTCTACGAG. Translated, it gives CASSAVGTGVYE. The CDR3 reads in full as CASSAVGTGVYEQYF.

This clone was counted between two and nine times. The CDR3 protein is CASIKGYEQYF. The CDR3 bases that were read are TGTGCCTCCATCAAGGGTTACGAG. The gene calls are TRBV30 and TRBJ2-7; D unresolved. The read terminates 3 residues ahead of where the CDR3 ends, so the germline J gene completes it. The CDR3 length is 11 residues. The V end was cut by 7 bases, the J end by 4 bases, with 11 bases between. Germline CDR1 reads GTSNPN; CDR2 reads SVGIG (reference sequence).

In the case of this clone: The observed sequence ends 3 residues before the CDR3 terminus, with the missing tail filled in from the germline J gene. This chain uses TRBV7-6 with TRBJ2-7, with D tentatively TRBD1 (6 bases). The germline CDR1 and CDR2 sequences are SGHVS and FNYEAQ. The CDR3 is 16 amino acids. Trimming stripped 3 bases from V and 1 base from J, with 16 bases between. The CDR3 bases that were read are TGTGCCAGCAGCTTGACGACAGGAGGTAGATCCTACGAG. Translated, it gives CASSLTTGGRSYE. From start to end, the CDR3 is CASSLTTGGRSYEQYF.

This clone was detected only a few times. The sequenced fragment ends 3 residues before the CDR3 boundary, so the rest is inferred from the germline J gene. The rearrangement joins TRBV7-6 to TRBJ2-1; the match to TRBD2 covers 9 bases. CDR3 length: 14 residues. Trimming took 7 bases from V and 6 from J; bases not matched to a gene: 7. Looked up from germline, CDR1 is SGHVS and CDR2 is FNYEAQ. The DNA read from the CDR3 is TGTGCCAGCACCCTAGGGCGGGGGGGCAATGAG. Its protein is CASTLGRGGNE. The entire CDR3 protein reads CASTLGRGGNEQFF.

A few counts support this clone. The read gets to within 3 residues of the CDR3 end, and the germline J gene fills in the rest. This chain joins TRBV6-2 or TRBV6-3 and TRBJ2-7; D uncertain. Germline CDR1 and CDR2: MNHEY and SVGEGT. Deletions cut 7 bases from V and 2 bases from J, with 15 bases between. The CDR3 extends over 14 amino acids. The CDR3 is CASKPQGSTYEQYF. Partial CDR3 DNA: TGTGCCAGCAAACCCCAAGGCTCAACCTACGAG.

This clone was found a few times. The read finishes 3 residues shy of the CDR3 end, and the germline J gene is used to complete it. The chain carries TRBV30 and TRBJ2-5; 9 bases are a match to TRBD2. Losses at the gene ends were 2 bases for V and 5 bases for J; bases not matched to a gene: 15. The CDR3 is made up of 17 amino acids. Germline V gene lookup returns CDR1 GTSNPN and CDR2 SVGIG (reference sequence). Partial CDR3 DNA: TGTGCCTGGAGTCCACTTTGGCCGGGCGGGGGGGCCGAGACC. This translates into CAWSPLWPGGGAET. The entire CDR3 sequence reads CAWSPLWPGGGAETQYF.

The table lists this clone with many counts. The DNA ends 3 residues before the CDR3 does, and the rest of the CDR3 is filled in from the germline J gene. The V call is TRBV5-1, the J call TRBJ2-3, with D possibly matching TRBD1 (5 bases). From germline, CDR1 is SGHRS and CDR2 YFSETQ. V lost 0 bases and J lost 0, with 17 bases in between. This CDR3 region has 18 residues. The DNA read from the CDR3 is TGCGCCAGCAGCTTGGGACAGCCTCTTCACTCTAGCACAGATACG. Amino acids: CASSLGQPLHSSTDT. The entire CDR3 is CASSLGQPLHSSTDTQYF. Based on the CDR3 plus reference TRBV5-1 and TRBJ2-3, the full variable domain is KAGVTQTPRYLIKTRGQQVTLSCSPISGHRSVSWYQQTPGQGLQFLFEYFSETQRNKGNFPGRFSGRQFSNSRSEMNVSTLELGDSALYLCASSLGQPLHSSTDTQYFGPGTRLTVL.

Points on this clone: With the read ending 3 residues before the CDR3 end, the germline J gene is used to fill in that end. The chain links TRBV7-2 to TRBJ1-6; D call uncertain. The CDR3 extends over 17 amino acids. Germline CDR1 SGHTA, CDR2 FQGNSA. V was trimmed by 0 bases and J by 8 bases, leaving 17 bases between them. The CDR3 sequence is CASSLAHSGRQYSPLHF. The sequenced part of the CDR3 DNA is TGTGCCAGCAGCTTAGCGCACTCAGGCAGGCAGTATTCACCC. Using reference TRBV7-2 and TRBJ1-6 for the parts outside the CDR3, the full variable domain is GAGVSQSPSNKVTEKGKDVELRCDPISGHTALYWYRQSLGQGLEFLIYFQGNSAPDKSGLPSDRFSAERTGGSVSTLTIQRTQQEDSAVYLCASSLAHSGRQYSPLHFGNGTRLTVT.